A single sample is the source of the 17 T cell receptor beta chains below, sequenced in a study of cytomegalovirus exposure and HLA in healthy donors. The PCR employed 60 Vbeta primers together with 13 Jbeta primers. Profiled with immunoSEQ multiplex PCR; TCRdb holds only in-frame clones, not every one. The sample lists 110,000 or so clones, 6.5% to 9.5% occurring once. Sequenced material: PBMCs. These receptors were obtained from a woman aged 40 to 49 in good health and CMV-seropositive.

This clone was counted a few times. This chain connects TRBV18 to TRBJ2-7; D uncertain. There are 14 residues in the CDR3. Germline lookup yields CDR1 KGHSH and CDR2 LQKENI. V dropped 0 bases and J dropped 2 bases, with 8 bases sitting between them. The CDR3 DNA reads as TGTGCCAGCTCACCACCCAACCCGGCCTACGAGCAGTACTTC. Its protein product is CASSPPNPAYEQYF.

The chain has TRBV29-1 and TRBJ2-3; 9 bases align to TRBD2. Germline CDR1 reads SQVTM; CDR2 reads ANQGSEA. Trimming cost V 4 bases and J 5 bases; bases outside gene matches: 10. The CDR3 has 15 amino acids. The CDR3: CSVVVDQRGVDTQYF. In DNA form, the CDR3 reads TGCAGCGTTGTGGTCGACCAGCGGGGGGTAGATACGCAGTATTTT.

The rearrangement uses TRBV5-1 and TRBJ1-3; weak D call: TRBD1 (6 bases). The CDR3 contains 13 residues. The V and J ends lost 3 bases and 3 bases respectively, with 7 bases between them. Germline V gene lookup returns CDR1 SGHRS and CDR2 YFSETQ. CDR3 DNA: TGCGCCAGCAGCTCAGGGGTTGGAAACACCATATATTTT. Translated: CASSSGVGNTIYF.

This clone was picked up a small number of times. The chain couples TRBV30 to TRBJ1-1; D perhaps matches TRBD1 (5 bases). CDR3 length: 12 residues. Germline lookup yields CDR1 GTSNPN and CDR2 SVGIG (reference sequence). V was cut by 2 bases and J by 4 bases, with 8 bases left in between. CDR3 amino acids: CAWSRGFTEAFF. In nucleotides, the CDR3 is TGTGCCTGGAGTAGGGGATTCACTGAAGCTTTCTTT.

The table lists this clone with a few counts. The chain carries TRBV7-8 and TRBJ1-5; D call uncertain. Between the trimmed V and J ends, which lost 5 bases and 2 bases, there was a span of 10 bases. This CDR3 has 14 amino acids. CDR1 is SGHVS and CDR2 is FQNEAQ in the germline V gene. CDR3 protein: CASSRRVGNQPQHF. The CDR3, as DNA: TGTGCCAGCAGCCGACGGGTGGGCAATCAGCCCCAGCATTTT.

A few counts support this clone. This rearrangement joins TRBV6-6 to TRBJ1-1; TRBD1 might be the D (6 bases). V lost 5 bases and J 8 bases, leaving 15 bases between the germline ends. The CDR3 loop spans 13 amino acids. Germline assignment: CDR1 MNHNY and CDR2 SVGAGI (reference sequence). In DNA, the CDR3 is TGTGCCAGCAGTCACGGGCGAGGGGGAGAAGCTTTCTTT. This sequence encodes CASSHGRGGEAFF.

V usage is TRBV5-6 and J usage is TRBJ1-1; no definite D call. The V gene lost 4 bases and the J gene lost 1 base, with 11 bases spanning the gap. The CDR3 contains 14 residues. Per germline, CDR1 SGHDT and CDR2 YYEEEE. The CDR3 loop reads CASSLPIGNTEAFF. DNA of the CDR3: TGTGCCAGCAGCCTCCCCATCGGGAACACTGAAGCTTTCTTT.

CDR3 sequence: CASSSLAGGPHNEQFF. CDR3 nucleotide sequence: TGTGCCAGCAGCTCGCTAGCGGGGGGGCCACACAATGAGCAGTTCTTC. The J gene is TRBJ2-1, the V gene TRBV7-3; 12 positions agree with TRBD2. V was pared by 4 bases and J by 5 bases, with 6 bases of the junction left unmatched. The CDR3 contains 16 residues. From germline, CDR1 is SGHTA and CDR2 FQGTGA. The full variable domain, in which reference TRBV7-3 and TRBJ2-1 provide the parts outside the CDR3, is GAGVSQTPSNKVTEKGKYVELRCDPISGHTALYWYRQSLGQGPEFLIYFQGTGAADDSGLPNDRFFAVRPEGSVSTLKIQRTERGDSAVYLCASSSLAGGPHNEQFFGPGTRLTVL.

This clone appeared a few times. J is TRBJ1-1 and V is TRBV14, with a weak D call TRBD1 (6 bases). From germline, CDR1 is SGHDN and CDR2 FVKESK. CDR3 length: 17 residues. Trimming left V 4 bases short and J 1 base short, with 19 bases between. This CDR3 reads CASSPFVTGPGNTEAFF. CDR3 nucleotide sequence: TGTGCCAGCAGCCCTTTTGTTACAGGGCCTGGGAACACTGAAGCTTTCTTT.

J is TRBJ2-1 and V is TRBV5-4; the match to TRBD2 covers 13 bases. Germline V gene sequence: CDR1 SGHNT, CDR2 YYREEE (reference sequence). The CDR3 consists of 18 residues. J lost 0 bases, V lost 0 bases, and 3 bases had no gene match. The CDR3 region is CASSLGGTSGVSYNEQFF. Here the CDR3 DNA reads TGTGCCAGCAGCTTGGGGGGGACTAGCGGGGTCTCCTACAATGAGCAGTTCTTC.

This chain's CDR3 is CASSLGTSGGGSEQYF. The CDR3 DNA is TGCGCCAGCAGCTTGGGTACTAGCGGGGGCGGATCCGAGCAGTACTTC. The rearrangement uses TRBV5-1 and TRBJ2-7, with 11 bases fitting TRBD2. The germline V gene encodes CDR1 SGHRS and CDR2 YFSETQ. After removal of 0 bases from V and 6 bases from J, the junction contained 8 bases not matched to a gene. The CDR3 has 16 amino acids.

This chain links TRBV18 with TRBJ2-1, with 7 positions matching TRBD2. The V gene's germline CDR1 is KGHSH and CDR2 LQKENI. V trimming: 3 bases; J trimming: 2 bases; junction bases outside the gene matches: 1. The CDR3 totals 14 residues. This CDR3 reads CASSPGTTYNEQFF. The CDR3 DNA is TGTGCCAGCTCACCCGGGACTACCTACAATGAGCAGTTCTTC.

The chain recombines TRBV6-1 with TRBJ1-5, with a weak D call TRBD1 (6 bases). The germline V and J ends were trimmed by 1 base and 2 bases, with 15 bases remaining between them. The CDR3 runs 17 residues. CDR1 MNHNS and CDR2 SASEGT come from the germline V gene. CDR3 DNA: TGTGCCAGCAGTGAAGTAGGGGGGGGATGGGGCAATCAGCCCCAGCATTTT. It codes for CASSEVGGGWGNQPQHF.

This clone was counted a few times. V is TRBV7-6 and J is TRBJ1-3; 8 bases are a match to TRBD1. Germline V CDR1 and CDR2: SGHVS, FNYEAQ. Trimming at V came to 5 bases and at J to 3 bases, leaving 6 bases not matched to a gene. This CDR3 has 15 residues. The CDR3 region is CASSLSDRGGNTIYF. CDR3 in DNA: TGTGCCAGCAGCCTAAGCGACAGGGGTGGAAACACCATATATTTT.

This clone was seen a few times. The chain uses TRBV5-1 and TRBJ1-1; D not resolved. This CDR3 contains 13 residues. CDR1 and CDR2 from the germline V gene are SGHRS and YFSETQ. Trimming took 2 bases from V and 8 from J, leaving 13 bases between them. The CDR3 nucleotides are TGCGCCAGCAGCTTATTTGGTGGCGGAGAAGCTTTCTTT. It yields the protein CASSLFGGGEAFF.

The chain employs TRBV5-1 and TRBJ2-5; D gene unclear. V lost 0 bases to trimming and J lost 2 bases, with 5 bases between them. This CDR3 region has 13 residues. CDR1 and CDR2 (germline): SGHRS, YFSETQ. The CDR3 nucleotides are TGCGCCAGCAGCTTGGTCGGTCAAGAGACCCAGTACTTC. It yields the protein CASSLVGQETQYF.

V gene TRBV27 combines with J gene TRBJ2-5; 7 nucleotides align to TRBD1. Germline CDR1 is MNHEY and CDR2 is SMNVEV (reference sequence). Trimming at V came to 6 bases and at J to 2 bases, leaving 12 bases not matched to a gene. The CDR3 contains 16 residues. CDR3 protein: CASSRWFGQAQETQYF. Written as DNA, the CDR3 is TGTGCCAGCAGCCGCTGGTTCGGACAGGCTCAAGAGACCCAGTACTTC.